The 7 T cell receptor beta chains below were found in one sample sequenced in a study of vaccination effects on CD4 cells after COVID-19. Sequencing in the ViraFEST assay came after antigen-specific CD4+ T cells had been expanded with viral peptide pools, which were used to stimulate PBMC. Once cultured for approximately eleven days, the cells underwent separation to obtain CD4+ T cells. Nucleocapsid antibodies stayed negative before and after vaccination, showing no earlier SARS-CoV-2 infection. TCRdb keeps only in-frame clones here, not all; method: immunoSEQ multiplex PCR. There are under 75,000 clones in the sample; under 90% occur only once, and 12% lies in the top ten. These TCRs are of unknown antigen specificity. The source was CD4+ T cells from PBMCs cultured with SARS-CoV-2 spike peptides, collected before COVID-19 vaccination. Receptors originate from a human donor who received a COVID-19 vaccine.

This clone counts as medium-sized. This chain connects TRBV18 to TRBJ2-3; 9 nucleotides match TRBD1. The CDR3 loop spans 18 amino acids. V was clipped by 0 bases and J by 4 bases; unmatched bases: 11. Germline CDR1 KGHSH, CDR2 LQKENI. The CDR3 region is CASSPPAPRDRDSDTQYF. For the CDR3, the DNA is TGTGCCAGCTCACCACCGGCTCCTCGGGACAGGGATTCAGATACGCAGTATTTT.

This clone showed up just a few times. The J gene is TRBJ1-2, the V gene TRBV2; 8 bases line up with TRBD1. The V and J ends lost 7 bases and 8 bases, in that order; junction bases with no gene match: 12. Germline values: CDR1 SNHLY, CDR2 FYNNEI. The CDR3 contains 14 residues. The CDR3 is CASITTGVVKGYTF. DNA for the CDR3: TGTGCCAGCATCACGACAGGGGTGGTAAAGGGCTACACCTTC.

This CDR3 reads CASSPPQGLNSPLHF. The CDR3 DNA reads TGTGCCAGCAGTCCCCCCCAAGGGTTGAATTCACCCCTCCACTTT. The chain employs TRBV28 and TRBJ1-6, with D unresolved. This CDR3 contains 15 residues. V was pared by 5 bases and J by 7 bases, with 15 bases between. The V gene's germline CDR1 is MDHEN and CDR2 SYDVKM.

The chain carries TRBV28 and TRBJ1-4; perhaps TRBD1 as D (6 bases). The V end lost 3 bases, the J end lost 7 bases, and 18 bases lay between the germline ends. From germline, CDR1 is MDHEN and CDR2 SYDVKM. The CDR3 has 16 residues. The DNA for the CDR3 is TGTGCCAGCAGTTTTATCACAGGGTCATTAGGTGAAAAACTGTTTTTT. Amino acids: CASSFITGSLGEKLFF.

The chain employs TRBV10-2 and TRBJ2-3; tentative D call: TRBD2 (5 bases). The CDR3 is made up of 12 amino acids. The V gene lost 5 bases and the J gene lost 5 bases, with 8 bases spanning the gap. CDR1 and CDR2 (germline): WSHSY, SAAADI. The CDR3 DNA sequence: TGCGCCAGCAGTAGGACTGAAGATACGCAGTATTTT. Translating it yields CASSRTEDTQYF.

The rearrangement joins TRBV11-3 to TRBJ1-2; a possible D gene is TRBD1 (5 bases). Trimming removed 7 bases at V and 4 bases at J, with 16 bases between. The CDR3 is made up of 14 amino acids. Germline CDR1 reads SGHNT; CDR2 reads YENEEA. The CDR3 here is CASTQFRTGYGYTF. For the CDR3, the DNA is TGTGCCAGCACCCAGTTTAGAACAGGCTATGGCTACACCTTC.

This chain connects TRBV6-5 to TRBJ1-2; D remains unclear. CDR3 length: 14 residues. The ends were cut back, 5 bases at V and 7 bases at J, with 17 bases in the middle. From germline, CDR1 is MNHEY and CDR2 SVGAGI. CDR3 sequence reads: CASSLLDRGRGYTF. The CDR3, as DNA: TGTGCCAGCAGTCTATTAGATAGAGGGCGTGGCTACACCTTC.